This T cell receptor (beta chain) was retrieved from a study of blood T cells in healthy people across ages. The study, taken as a whole, reports: The long-lived group displayed more naive CD4+ cells, plus higher diversity, than the aged donors did. Expanded clonotype shifts may have been confounded, as the donors had an unknown CMV status.

Germline CDR1 is SEHNR and CDR2 is FQNEAQ (reference sequence). This CDR3 contains 19 residues. V was trimmed by 1 base and J by 1 base, leaving 22 bases between them. Then a second PCR, running about 6 to 11 cycles, was carried out with a sample-barcoded 5' primer and a J-beta primer mix. TCRdb re-called the 5' RACE reads through MiXCR, storing one row per CDR3 protein. Here the sample spans hundreds of thousands of distinct CDR3 sequences, about 25% being singletons. This clonotype was counted between two and nine times. Its antigen is currently unknown. Another study also made use of these data, one on T cells of mothers and their children. Per that paper: Donors comprised three healthy Caucasian mothers plus their six children. The TCR beta CDR3 read count exceeded 9 million for each mother and was about 3 million for each child.

The chain recombines TRBV7-9 with TRBJ2-5, with D perhaps TRBD2 (6 bases). The sequence came from a boy under 18 in good health. Input material: blood. CDR3 sequence (DNA): TGTGCCAGCAGCTTAGTCCCAGGGTTCGCGGGGCAGTTCCAAGAGACCCAGTACTTC. As protein: CASSLVPGFAGQFQETQYF.